This T cell receptor (beta chain) came from a study of Ad26.COV2.S vaccination and SARS-CoV-2 variants. Study observations and caveats: Comparable non-spike TCR breadth was observed in vaccine and placebo recipients.

The repertoire was sequenced with immunoSEQ multiplex PCR; TCRdb's copy has only in-frame clones and lacks some. Among 440,000 or so clones listed, over 80% were seen once. On this clone: Its target is not known.

The treatment denotes: roughly 18 received Ad26.COV2.S at low or high dose, single or two shots; 5 received placebo; per-sample allocation not given. After the first vaccine or placebo injection, samples were drawn on day 63. This CDR3 has 16 amino acids. The ends lost 5 bases at V and 7 bases at J; junction bases unmatched: 16. Germline V gives CDR1 SGHVS, CDR2 FNYEAQ. This clonotype originated in a person aged 18-65 years who received the Ad26.COV2.S COVID-19 vaccine or a placebo. The gene calls are TRBV7-6 and TRBJ1-1; 7 bases agree with TRBD1. Sequences were derived from peripheral blood, sampled in a trial of Ad26.COV2.S vaccine versus placebo. CDR3 bases: TGTGCCAGCAGCAACCGGCCGGGACAGAAGATGATTGAAGCTTTCTTT. Protein sequence: CASSNRPGQKMIEAFF. Full variable domain (outside the CDR3, taken from reference TRBV7-6 and TRBJ1-1): GAGVSQSPRYKVTKRGQDVALRCDPISGHVSLYWYRQALGQGPEFLTYFNYEAQQDKSGLPNDRFSAERPEGSISTLTIQRTEQRDSAMYRCASSNRPGQKMIEAFFGQGTRLTVV.